Listed below are T cell receptor beta chains from one sample, sequenced in a study of T cell responses to AZD1222 COVID-19 vaccine. Sequencing used immunoSEQ multiplex PCR; TCRdb keeps in-frame clones, though not all of them. Recorded for this sample: more than 110,000 clones. Sequences were obtained from peripheral blood. The receptors come from an adult in good health. CDR3s include the opening cysteine and the closing phenylalanine or tryptophan. The D gene is left open where the match is weak.

D	V	J	CDR3	DNA
TRBD1	TRBV2	TRBJ2-1	CASSGSGTGKVGEQFF	TGTGCCAGCAGTGGCTCCGGGACAGGGAAGGTGGGTGAGCAGTTCTTC
NA	TRBV6-5	TRBJ1-1	CASSYSIGRAFTEAFF	TGTGCCAGCAGTTACTCGATTGGCAGGGCCTTCACTGAAGCTTTCTTT
TRBD2	TRBV6-5	TRBJ2-5	CASNIAGRRETQYF	TGTGCCAGCAATATAGCGGGGAGGCGGGAGACCCAGTACTTC
NA	TRBV6-5	TRBJ1-1	CASSYRVQNTEAFF	TGTGCCAGCAGTTACCGGGTACAGAACACTGAAGCTTTCTTT
NA	TRBV6-5	TRBJ1-1	CASSYGALNTEAFF	TGTGCCAGCAGTTACGGAGCCCTGAACACTGAAGCTTTCTTT
NA	TRBV6-6	TRBJ1-2	CASSLRGGQGGYTF	TGTGCCAGCAGTCTACGAGGGGGGCAAGGTGGCTACACCTTC
NA	TRBV7-3	TRBJ1-1	CASSPYAGAEAFF	TGTGCCAGCAGCCCTTATGCGGGGGCTGAAGCTTTCTTT
TRBD2	TRBV2	TRBJ2-5	CASSELAGERKTQYF	TGTGCCAGCAGTGAATTAGCGGGGGAGCGAAAGACCCAGTACTTC
NA	TRBV7-2	TRBJ2-3	CASDPQRASTDTQYF	TGTGCCAGCGACCCTCAGAGAGCTAGCACAGATACGCAGTATTTT
TRBD1	TRBV18	TRBJ2-7	CASSTGQFYEQYF	TGTGCCAGCTCAACGGGACAGTTCTACGAGCAGTACTTC
NA	TRBV19	TRBJ1-6	CASSPSAPGVSPLHF	TGTGCCAGTAGTCCTTCGGCACCCGGTGTGTCACCCCTCCACTTT
NA	TRBV6-5	TRBJ1-1	CASSYGQKNTEAFF	TGTGCCAGCAGTTACGGGCAGAAGAACACTGAAGCTTTCTTT
NA	TRBV5-6	TRBJ1-1	CASSPTTNTEAFF	TGTGCCAGCAGCCCCACAACGAACACTGAAGCTTTCTTT
TRBD1	TRBV18	TRBJ2-7	CASSPQLTTRGLSSYEQYF	TGTGCCAGCTCACCGCAATTGACAACCAGGGGGTTGTCCTCCTACGAGCAGTACTTC
NA	TRBV14	TRBJ1-2	CASSQDSRVAGYTF	TGTGCCAGCAGCCAAGATAGCAGGGTTGCTGGCTACACCTTC
TRBD1	TRBV6-5	TRBJ1-6	CASSQQDRGNSPLHF	TGTGCCAGCAGCCAACAAGACAGGGGGAATTCACCCCTCCACTTT
NA	TRBV7-3	TRBJ1-2	CASGGSPYGYTF	TGTGCCAGCGGGGGCTCGCCCTATGGCTACACCTTC
TRBD2	TRBV14	TRBJ2-5	CASSQEIGLAGLRGETQYF	TGTGCCAGCAGCCAAGAAATCGGGCTAGCGGGGCTCAGAGGAGAGACCCAGTACTTC
TRBD1	TRBV18	TRBJ1-1	CASSPQQGARNTEAFF	TGTGCCAGCTCACCACAACAGGGGGCGCGGAACACTGAAGCTTTCTTT
NA	TRBV21-1	TRBJ1-4	CASSKCGGQGGPMEANEKLFF	TGTGCCAGCAGCAAATGCGGGGGACAGGGAGGACCAATGGAGGCTAATGAAAAACTGTTTTTT
NA	TRBV6-2/TRBV6-3	TRBJ1-1	CASSSILGNTEAFF	TGTGCCAGCAGTTCCATCCTCGGGAACACTGAAGCTTTCTTT
NA	TRBV4-1	TRBJ1-3	CASSQESAPVGNTIYF	TGCGCCAGCAGCCAAGAATCTGCACCAGTTGGAAACACCATATATTTT
TRBD1	TRBV13	TRBJ2-5	CASSSRRVTGDRQETQYF	TGTGCCAGCAGCTCCCGACGCGTTACAGGGGACCGGCAAGAGACCCAGTACTTC
NA	TRBV5-1	TRBJ1-6	CASSLDGTIPLHF	TGCGCCAGCAGCTTAGATGGGACAATACCCCTCCACTTT
NA	TRBV7-9	TRBJ1-3	CASRKGWEKSGNTIYF	TGTGCCAGCAGAAAGGGTTGGGAGAAGTCTGGAAACACCATATATTTT
NA	TRBV28	TRBJ1-5	CASQGSNQPQHF	TGTGCCAGCCAGGGTAGCAATCAGCCCCAGCATTTT
TRBD1	TRBV3-1/TRBV3-2	TRBJ2-7	CASSPRTGGYEQYF	TGTGCCAGCAGCCCCCGGACAGGGGGCTACGAGCAGTACTTC
NA	TRBV5-1	TRBJ1-2	CASSVTVGNYGYTF	TGCGCCAGCAGCGTAACGGTGGGGAACTATGGCTACACCTTC
NA	TRBV9	TRBJ2-2	CASSVERGTGELFF	TGTGCCAGCAGCGTAGAACGTGGGACCGGGGAGCTGTTTTTT
NA	TRBV3-1/TRBV3-2	TRBJ2-7	CASSQVHGGPNEQYF	TGTGCCAGCAGCCAAGTTCACGGGGGGCCCAACGAGCAGTACTTC
TRBD1	TRBV4-1	TRBJ2-7	CASSQVDRGREQYF	TGCGCCAGCAGCCAAGTGGACAGGGGGAGGGAGCAGTACTTC
TRBD1	TRBV7-8	TRBJ1-3	CASGPHTGDSSGNTIYF	TGTGCCAGCGGGCCTCACACAGGGGATAGCTCTGGAAACACCATATATTTT
TRBD1	TRBV18	TRBJ2-2	CASSPDRATGELFF	TGTGCCAGCTCACCGGACAGGGCCACCGGGGAGCTGTTTTTT
NA	TRBV6-6	TRBJ1-5	CASSYFNQGNQPQHF	TGTGCCAGCAGTTACTTTAACCAGGGAAATCAGCCCCAGCATTTT
NA	TRBV20-1	TRBJ1-2	CSATAYGYTF	TGCAGTGCTACAGCCTATGGCTACACCTTC
NA	TRBV7-9	TRBJ1-6	CASSLRRGIGIHF	TGTGCCAGCAGCTTAAGAAGGGGAATAGGGATCCACTTT
TRBD1	TRBV7-9	TRBJ1-3	CASSWVFAGGSGNTIYF	TGTGCCAGCAGTTGGGTCTTTGCAGGGGGCTCTGGAAACACCATATATTTT
NA	TRBV11-3	TRBJ2-1	CASSFAKSSYNEQFF	TGTGCCAGCAGCTTCGCAAAGAGCTCCTACAATGAGCAGTTCTTC
NA	TRBV11-3	TRBJ2-4	CASSQGRLAKNIQYF	TGTGCCAGCAGCCAAGGACGGCTAGCCAAAAACATTCAGTACTTC
NA	TRBV5-8	TRBJ1-4	CASSLVQGNNEKLFF	TGTGCCAGCAGCTTGGTCCAGGGGAATAATGAAAAACTGTTTTTT
TRBD1	TRBV2	TRBJ1-2	CASTFGTGADLLRGYTF	TGTGCCAGCACCTTTGGGACAGGGGCGGATCTTCTACGTGGCTACACCTTC
NA	TRBV11-3	TRBJ2-7	CASSFVTDGEQYF	TGTGCCAGCAGCTTTGTGACAGATGGGGAGCAGTACTTC
NA	TRBV29-1	TRBJ2-4	CSVGQGRDIQYF	TGCAGCGTTGGGCAGGGGAGAGACATTCAGTACTTC
NA	TRBV7-6	TRBJ1-2	CASSQPGKWGYTF	TGTGCCAGCAGCCAACCGGGGAAATGGGGCTACACCTTC
NA	TRBV5-1	TRBJ2-5	CASREGLGETQYF	TGCGCCAGCAGAGAAGGACTGGGAGAGACCCAGTACTTC
NA	TRBV19	TRBJ2-5	CASTGGGAGETQYF	TGTGCCAGTACTGGAGGGGGCGCGGGGGAGACCCAGTACTTC
NA	TRBV7-8	TRBJ1-4	CASSLGQQYEKLFF	TGTGCCAGCAGCTTGGGACAACAGTATGAAAAACTGTTTTTT
TRBD1	TRBV5-6	TRBJ1-2	CASSKTGQGNYGYTF	TGTGCCAGCAGCAAGACAGGGCAGGGTAACTATGGCTACACCTTC
NA	TRBV15	TRBJ1-3	CATSSYREAGNTIYF	TGTGCCACCAGCAGTTACAGGGAGGCCGGAAACACCATATATTTT
NA	TRBV2	TRBJ1-1	CASSAQGIGTEAFF	TGTGCCAGTAGTGCCCAGGGGATCGGGACTGAAGCTTTCTTT
NA	TRBV6-5	TRBJ2-3	CASSTTDTQYF	TGTGCCAGCAGCACCACAGATACGCAGTATTTT
NA	TRBV18	TRBJ2-5	CASSTFGGGFNQETQYF	TGTGCCAGCTCAACTTTTGGGGGCGGATTTAACCAAGAGACCCAGTACTTC
NA	TRBV7-9	TRBJ2-5	CASSLGVGGETQYF	TGTGCCAGCAGCTTGGGGGTAGGGGGAGAGACCCAGTACTTC
TRBD1	TRBV5-1	TRBJ1-1	CASSLISGGVPEAFF	TGCGCCAGCAGCTTGATCTCAGGGGGAGTCCCTGAAGCTTTCTTT
TRBD2	TRBV7-9	TRBJ2-2	CASSLRGGDTGELFF	TGTGCCAGCAGCTTACGCGGGGGGGACACCGGGGAGCTGTTTTTT